This TCR beta chain was obtained from a study of blood T cell repertoires in COVID-19. Study information: Collection of acute and convalescent COVID-19 samples took place in the United States, Italy and Spain.

CDR1 MNHEY and CDR2 SMNVEV come from the germline V gene (reference sequence). Germline trimming cut 6 bases from V and 0 bases from J; bases unmatched to any gene: 3. The CDR3 runs to 15 residues. This clone was detected once. Sequencing used immunoSEQ multiplex PCR; TCRdb keeps in-frame clones, though not all of them. In the table there are about 170,000 clones, about four fifths of which are singletons. The sequenced sample was peripheral blood. The TCR was taken from an elderly woman with COVID-19, enrolled during active disease. The V and J genes are TRBV27 and TRBJ2-1; 9 positions agree with TRBD2. The DNA for the CDR3 is TGTGCCAGCAGCCGACTAGCGGTCTCCTACAATGAGCAGTTCTTC. Its protein is CASSRLAVSYNEQFF.